This T cell receptor (beta chain) was obtained from a study of cytomegalovirus exposure and HLA in healthy donors. With 60 Vbeta and 13 Jbeta primers, the PCR was carried out. Assay: immunoSEQ multiplex PCR; the TCRdb copy retains only in-frame clones and omits some. In the table there are under 250,000 clones, around 73% of which are singletons. As regards this clone: The target antigen is unknown.

Trimming shortened V by 0 bases and J by 5 bases, and 3 bases separated the two germline ends. This CDR3 has 11 amino acids. CDR1 and CDR2 (germline): SGHRS, YFSETQ. Study-wide findings and caveats: Most TCR beta V segments were productive about 90% or about 30% of the time in an earlier analysis.

The rearrangement uses TRBV5-1 and TRBJ2-7; D gene ambiguous. This clonotype was obtained from a male donor in good health and CMV-seronegative. The sequenced sample consisted of PBMCs. In DNA form, the CDR3 reads TGCGCCAGCAGCTTGGCAAACGAGCAGTACTTC. Translation gives CASSLANEQYF.